This T cell receptor beta chain was sequenced in a study of blood T cell repertoires in COVID-19. V was clipped by 0 bases and J by 0 bases, with 13 bases between them. Germline V gives CDR1 LGHNA, CDR2 YNFKEQ. This CDR3 spans 17 amino acids. This clone is a singleton in its sample. The repertoire was sequenced with immunoSEQ multiplex PCR; TCRdb's copy has only in-frame clones and lacks some. The table has roughly 120,000 clones, more than 80% seen once; the top ten hold approximately 12%. V and J are TRBV4-2 and TRBJ2-3; TRBD2 is a possible D gene (6 bases). The sample taken for sequencing was peripheral blood. This clonotype originated in a woman aged 55-69 years with acute or convalescent COVID-19. DNA for the CDR3: TGTGCCAGCAGCCAAGATAGCCGGGACTGGAGCACAGATACGCAGTATTTT. Its protein product is CASSQDSRDWSTDTQYF.